One sample yielded the 17 T cell receptor beta chains listed below, sequenced in a study of blood T cells in healthy people across ages (dated by TCRdb to 2013 to 2016). The method was 5' RACE. The instrument given in TCRdb is Illumina HiSeq 2500. A second roughly 6 to 11 cycle PCR used a sample-barcoded 5' primer and a J-beta primer mix. Starting from the raw public reads, TCRdb applied fastp trimming at Q25, assembled clones with MiXCR and retained in-frame beta chains. Entries that share a CDR3 protein sequence are merged under the most common genes and DNA. The sample table shows almost 800,000 distinct CDR3 sequences, and roughly 50% are seen once. The top ten clonotypes cover approximately 20% of the sample. The sample was blood. Receptor source: a young man in good health.

This chain uses TRBV20-1 with TRBJ2-5; tentative D call: TRBD2 (5 bases). The CDR3 length is 14 residues. With 3 bases removed from V and 2 bases from J, the gap between germline ends came to 13 bases. Germline V gives CDR1 DFQATT, CDR2 SNEGSKA (reference sequence). CDR3 protein: CSASSAERQETQYF. The DNA for the CDR3 is TGCAGTGCTAGCTCAGCGGAACGACAAGAGACCCAGTACTTC.

A remark on this clonotype: At one end, the junction sequence differs from germline, possibly due to a read error. This chain connects TRBV6-2 or TRBV6-3 to TRBJ2-7; 9 bases match TRBD1. Germline V gene data show CDR1 as MNHEY and CDR2 as SVGEGT. The CDR3 sequence is 16 residues long. The CDR3 protein is CAGSYEVGDRVYEQYF. The CDR3 DNA is TGTGCCGGCAGTTACGAGGTAGGGGACAGGGTGTACGAGCAGTACTTC.

This clonotype appeared a single time. The V and J genes are TRBV5-1 and TRBJ2-7; D is possibly TRBD2 (5 bases). The germline V gene has CDR1 SGHRS and CDR2 YFSETQ. The CDR3 length is 13 residues. With 5 bases removed from V and 3 bases from J, the gap between germline ends came to 12 bases. The CDR3 here is CASSTSWGYEQYF. The CDR3 coding sequence is TGCGCCAGCAGTACTAGTTGGGGCTACGAGCAGTACTTC.

A single count supports this clonotype. This chain joins TRBV6-5 and TRBJ1-1; D unresolved. The CDR3 covers 10 residues. Per germline, CDR1 MNHEY and CDR2 SVGAGI. V was shortened by 8 bases and J by 7 bases, with 8 bases between the two germline ends. The DNA of the CDR3 is TGTGCCAGCCAAGGTGATGAAGCTTTCTTT. Translated, it gives CASQGDEAFF.

The chain has TRBV3-1 and TRBJ2-7; TRBD1 agrees at 8 bases. Trimming took 5 bases from V and 1 from J; bases not matched to a gene: 7. CDR1 is LGHDT, CDR2 YNNKEL, per germline (reference sequence). CDR3 length equals 15 residues. The CDR3 DNA sequence: TGTGCCAGCAGCTCCGACAGGGGAGAATCCTACGAGCAGTACTTC. It specifies CASSSDRGESYEQYF.

The rearrangement uses TRBV2 and TRBJ2-7; maybe TRBD1 (6 bases). Germline assignment: CDR1 SNHLY and CDR2 FYNNEI. CDR3 size: 15 residues. Trimming took 6 bases from V and 0 from J, leaving 15 bases between them. In DNA form, the CDR3 reads TGTGCCAGCAGACAGGGAAGGCTAACCTCCTACGAGCAGTACTTC. This codes for CASRQGRLTSYEQYF.

The genes are TRBV18 and TRBJ2-1; D gene ambiguous. V shed 8 bases and J shed 5 bases, with 13 bases lying between them. Germline CDR1 KGHSH, CDR2 LQKENI. The CDR3 has 13 amino acids. The CDR3 region has the DNA TGTGCCAGCGCACAATACTTGGACAATGAGCAGTTCTTC. As protein: CASAQYLDNEQFF.

Remarks on this clonotype: Compared with germline, one end of the junction differs, possibly owing to a read error. The rearrangement uses TRBV27 and TRBJ2-5; D not resolved. CDR1 and CDR2 (germline): MNHEY, SMNVEV (reference sequence). The length of the CDR3 is 16 residues. CDR3 amino acids: CASSPLPNSYQETQYF. In DNA, the CDR3 is TGCGCCAGCAGCCCACTTCCGAACTCGTACCAAGAGACCCAGTACTTC.

This chain joins TRBV5-1 and TRBJ1-2, with D possibly matching TRBD1 (6 bases). The CDR3 extends over 14 amino acids. V lost 3 bases to trimming and J lost 3 bases, with 12 bases between them. CDR1 and CDR2 from the germline V gene are SGHRS and YFSETQ. In DNA form, the CDR3 reads TGCGCCAGCAGCTGGAAACAGGGATACTATGGCTACACCTTC. It codes for CASSWKQGYYGYTF.

This clonotype was counted a single time. The J gene is TRBJ1-2, the V gene TRBV6-1; D call uncertain. The germline CDR1 and CDR2 sequences are MNHNS and SASEGT. This CDR3 contains 15 residues. V gave up 7 bases and J gave up 8 bases, with 23 bases separating them. The CDR3 DNA reads as TGTGCCAGCATAGGAGAACGTTGTACCAGCGCCGGCTACACCTTC. It encodes CASIGERCTSAGYTF.

This clonotype was picked up one time. The V call is TRBV7-9, the J call TRBJ2-1; no definite D call. V lost 3 bases and J lost 4, with 10 bases in between. CDR3 length: 14 residues. The germline CDR1 and CDR2 sequences are SEHNR and FQNEAQ (reference sequence). CDR3 residues: CASSFQENYNEQFF. CDR3 DNA: TGTGCCAGCAGCTTTCAGGAAAATTACAATGAGCAGTTCTTC. Filled out from reference TRBV7-9 and TRBJ2-1, the complete variable domain reads DTGVSQNPRHKITKRGQNVTFRCDPISEHNRLYWYRQTLGQGPEFLTYFQNEAQLEKSRLLSDRFSAERPKGSFSTLEIQRTEQGDSAMYLCASSFQENYNEQFFGPGTRLTVL.

The sample holds a few counts of this clonotype. The V gene is TRBV29-1, the J gene TRBJ2-1; 9 bases map to TRBD2. V shed 2 bases, J shed 4 bases, and the junction held 0 bases outside the gene matches. Germline V gives CDR1 SQVTM, CDR2 ANQGSEA. The CDR3 runs to 13 residues. The CDR3: CSVELAGYNEQFF. The CDR3 region has the DNA TGCAGCGTTGAACTAGCGGGGTACAATGAGCAGTTCTTC.

This sequence joins TRBV7-2 and TRBJ1-5; D is perhaps TRBD1 (6 bases). The CDR3 runs 13 residues. Looked up from germline, CDR1 is SGHTA and CDR2 is FQGNSA. V was pared by 6 bases and J by 7 bases, with 13 bases between. The CDR3 spells CASSIFQGQPQHF. CDR3 DNA sequence: TGTGCCAGCAGTATTTTTCAGGGGCAGCCCCAGCATTTT.

The chain links TRBV7-2 to TRBJ2-1; TRBD1 aligns across 10 bases. CDR3 size: 16 residues. Per germline, CDR1 SGHTA and CDR2 FQGNSA. V was pared by 8 bases and J by 2 bases, with 9 bases of the junction left unmatched. The CDR3 reads CASVLLGTGAYNEQFF. In DNA form, the CDR3 reads TGTGCCAGCGTACTTCTGGGGACAGGGGCCTACAATGAGCAGTTCTTC.

V gene TRBV10-3 combines with J gene TRBJ2-4; D call uncertain. The J call is uncertain, as TRBJ2-7 better fits the DNA end. Germline CDR1 is ENHRY and CDR2 is SYGVKD. The CDR3 length is 15 residues. Here the CDR3 reads CAISESLGENYEQYF. The CDR3 region has the DNA TGTGCCATCAGTGAGTCGTTAGGTGAAAACTACGAGCAGTACTTC.

This chain links TRBV24-1 with TRBJ2-5; D might be TRBD1 (5 bases). The V and J ends lost 5 bases and 4 bases respectively, with 13 bases between them. This CDR3 has 14 residues. Germline CDR1 and CDR2: KGHDR and SFDVKD. CDR3 DNA sequence: TGTGCCACCAGTGTGGCAGGGTTGCGAGAGACCCAGTACTTC. As protein: CATSVAGLRETQYF.

This clonotype was counted between two and nine times. V and J are TRBV5-8 and TRBJ2-5; 13 nucleotides match TRBD2. The CDR3 spans 16 residues. Per the germline V gene, CDR1 is SGHTS and CDR2 is YDEGEE. Losses at the gene ends were 3 bases for V and 1 base for J; bases not matched to a gene: 3. The CDR3 coding sequence is TGTGCCAGCAGCTCGGGACTAGCGGGGAGCCAAGAGACCCAGTACTTC. Residues: CASSSGLAGSQETQYF.